Below are 2 T cell receptor beta chains sequenced from a single sample in a study of blood T cell repertoires in COVID-19. The assay was immunoSEQ multiplex PCR, and TCRdb's table has in-frame clones only and misses some. The sample has 98,000 or so clones, about 83% seen once. The specimen was peripheral blood. The receptors here all came from a woman in her seventies with acute or convalescent COVID-19.

This clone was observed a handful of times. The genes are TRBV11-3 and TRBJ2-2; TRBD2 might be the D (5 bases). V was cut by 5 bases and J by 2 bases, with 9 bases left in between. The germline V gene encodes CDR1 SGHNT and CDR2 YENEEA. The CDR3 has 14 amino acids. In DNA, the CDR3 is TGTGCCAGCAGCAGGACTCCCAACACCGGGGAGCTGTTTTTT. Protein product: CASSRTPNTGELFF.

The chain combines TRBV7-2 with TRBJ2-7; D is perhaps TRBD2 (6 bases). Per the germline V gene, CDR1 is SGHTA and CDR2 is FQGNSA. This CDR3 has 15 amino acids. V was shortened by 1 base and J by 6 bases, with 16 bases between the two germline ends. CDR3 in DNA: TGTGCCAGCAGCTTAGACGGGGGAACCCCCCGCGAGCAGTACGTC. Its translation: CASSLDGGTPREQYV.